These 22 T cell receptor beta chains share one sample of origin, sequenced in a study of cytomegalovirus exposure and HLA in healthy donors. The primer mix had 60 Vbeta and 13 Jbeta primers. Clones were sequenced by immunoSEQ multiplex PCR, and TCRdb holds only the in-frame ones, with some missing. This table has about 220,000 clones, roughly 83% appearing once. The specimen was PBMCs. These receptors all come from a boy aged 2 to 10 in good health and CMV-seronegative.

The V call is TRBV5-1, the J call TRBJ1-3; D is perhaps TRBD1 (5 bases). V lost 0 bases to trimming and J lost 2 bases, with 9 bases between them. Germline V gene data show CDR1 as SGHRS and CDR2 as YFSETQ. There are 15 residues in the CDR3. CDR3 residues: CASSLGSGAGNTIYF. In DNA form, the CDR3 reads TGCGCCAGCAGCTTGGGTTCGGGGGCTGGAAACACCATATATTTT.

The J gene is TRBJ1-4, the V gene TRBV5-1, with D unresolved. The V and J ends lost 2 bases and 7 bases respectively, with 12 bases between them. This CDR3 is built from 14 residues. CDR1 and CDR2 from the germline V gene are SGHRS and YFSETQ. As DNA, the CDR3 is TGCGCCAGCAGCTTAAACCTGCTTAGTGAAAAACTGTTTTTT. Protein product: CASSLNLLSEKLFF.

The rearrangement joins TRBV9 to TRBJ1-3, with D hard to call. CDR3 length: 13 amino acids. Germline CDR1 SGDLS, CDR2 YYNGEE. V lost 0 bases to trimming and J lost 4 bases, with 5 bases between them. DNA for the CDR3: TGTGCCAGCAGCGTAGACGGGGGAAACACCATATATTTT. It translates to CASSVDGGNTIYF.

This chain links TRBV30 with TRBJ2-7; D is ambiguous. Germline CDR1 is GTSNPN and CDR2 is SVGIG (reference sequence). The V gene lost 2 bases and the J gene lost 0 bases, with 5 bases spanning the gap. This CDR3 is 12 amino acids long. Here the CDR3 DNA reads TGTGCCTGGAGTTCAGACTCCTACGAGCAGTACTTC. Protein: CAWSSDSYEQYF.

This rearrangement joins TRBV4-2 to TRBJ1-5; no definite D call. The germline V gene has CDR1 LGHNA and CDR2 YNFKEQ. Deletions cut 2 bases from V and 5 bases from J, with 7 bases between. The CDR3 is 13 amino acids. The CDR3 DNA reads as TGTGCCAGCAGCCAACCCCCGGATCAGCCCCAGCATTTT. Residues: CASSQPPDQPQHF.

V is TRBV2 and J is TRBJ1-1; D possibly corresponds to TRBD1 (5 bases). The ends were cut back, 2 bases at V and 0 bases at J, with 10 bases in the middle. This CDR3 is built from 15 residues. Germline CDR1 SNHLY, CDR2 FYNNEI. Here the CDR3 reads CASSERGLLNTEAFF. The CDR3 nucleotides read TGTGCCAGCAGTGAAAGGGGACTGCTGAACACTGAAGCTTTCTTT.

The chain has TRBV27 and TRBJ2-5; 7 nucleotides agree with TRBD2. This CDR3 contains 13 residues. V shed 3 bases, J shed 5 bases, and the junction held 3 bases outside the gene matches. Per the germline V gene, CDR1 is MNHEY and CDR2 is SMNVEV (reference sequence). CDR3 nucleotides: TGTGCCAGCAGTTTTGAGGGAGGGGAGACCCAGTACTTC. It codes for CASSFEGGETQYF.

V is TRBV2 and J is TRBJ2-7; TRBD1 is a possible D gene (5 bases). V shed 11 bases and J shed 3 bases, with 26 bases lying between them. CDR1 and CDR2 from the germline V gene are SNHLY and FYNNEI. The CDR3 has 16 amino acids. In nucleotides, the CDR3 is TGTGCCTTTAGTGGGGCGCTTGAGTTCCCCCACTACGAGCAGTACTTC. As protein: CAFSGALEFPHYEQYF. Using reference TRBV2 and TRBJ2-7 for the parts outside the CDR3, the full variable domain is EPEVTQTPSHQVTQMGQEVILRCVPISNHLYFYWYRQILGQKVEFLVSFYNNEISEKSEIFDDQFSVERPDGSNFTLKIRSTKLEDSAMYFCAFSGALEFPHYEQYFGPGTRLTVT.

With respect to this clone: An end of the junction does not agree with germline; a read error may underlie this. The rearrangement joins TRBV7-9 to TRBJ2-1; 8 bases match TRBD2. The CDR3 spans 17 residues. The germline gives CDR1 SEHNR, CDR2 FQNEAQ (reference sequence). CDR3 nucleotide sequence: TGTTCCAGCAGCTTGTCGGGAGCGGGGGCATCCTACAATGAGCAGTTCTTC. This translates into CSSSLSGAGASYNEQFF. Looking up the rest from reference TRBV7-9 and TRBJ2-1 gives the full variable domain: DTGVSQNPRHKITKRGQNVTFRCDPISEHNRLYWYRQTLGQGPEFLTYFQNEAQLEKSRLLSDRFSAERPKGSFSTLEIQRTEQGDSAMYLCSSSLSGAGASYNEQFFGPGTRLTVL.

The chain recombines TRBV4-1 with TRBJ2-2; possibly TRBD1 for D (6 bases). The CDR3 contains 16 residues. V was clipped by 1 base and J by 1 base, with 10 bases between them. Germline V gene lookup returns CDR1 MGHRA and CDR2 YSYEKL. The DNA for the CDR3 is TGCGCCAGCAGCCAAGTCGGGACACTGAACACCGGGGAGCTGTTTTTT. This codes for CASSQVGTLNTGELFF.

A few counts support this clone. The chain employs TRBV2 and TRBJ1-4; TRBD1 is a possible D gene (6 bases). This CDR3 is built from 16 residues. Germline V CDR1 and CDR2: SNHLY, FYNNEI. V was pared by 5 bases and J by 0 bases, with 13 bases between. The CDR3, as DNA: TGTGCCAGCAGTTGGACCGGACAGCCAACTAATGAAAAACTGTTTTTT. Its translation is CASSWTGQPTNEKLFF.

This chain joins TRBV2 and TRBJ1-2; D perhaps matches TRBD1 (6 bases). From germline, CDR1 is SNHLY and CDR2 FYNNEI. The CDR3 contains 13 residues. Trimming took off 7 bases at V and 0 bases at J, with 9 bases between the two ends. The CDR3 DNA reads as TGTGCCAGCATACAGGGAACTAACTATGGCTACACCTTC. Its protein is CASIQGTNYGYTF.

This chain connects TRBV5-4 to TRBJ1-5, with TRBD1 as a possible D gene (6 bases). Per germline, CDR1 SGHNT and CDR2 YYREEE (reference sequence). V lost 4 bases to trimming and J lost 7 bases, with 18 bases between them. This CDR3 has 15 residues. This CDR3 is CASSAGTGSGQPQHF. The DNA for the CDR3 is TGTGCCAGCAGCGCCGGAACAGGGAGTGGACAGCCCCAGCATTTT.

The chain recombines TRBV9 with TRBJ1-6; 7 nucleotides line up with TRBD1. The CDR3 covers 15 residues. Germline loops: CDR1 SGDLS, CDR2 YYNGEE. The junction had 2 bases not matched to a gene; V was cut back by 0 bases and J by 5 bases. In DNA form, the CDR3 reads TGTGCCAGCAGCGTAGCAGGGACAGATAATTCACCCCTCCACTTT. It specifies CASSVAGTDNSPLHF.

The CDR3 bases are TGTGCCATCAGTCGGGACAGGGGGCCGGAGACGGAAAAACTGTTTTTT. It yields the protein CAISRDRGPETEKLFF. This chain links TRBV10-3 with TRBJ1-4, with TRBD1 matching 12 bases. The CDR3 consists of 16 residues. J gave up 8 bases and V 5 bases, and 9 bases lay outside the gene matches. CDR1 ENHRY and CDR2 SYGVKD come from the germline V gene.

This clone has just one count. The chain combines TRBV28 with TRBJ1-2, with D tentatively TRBD1 (6 bases). This CDR3 has 14 amino acids. Trimming removed 7 bases at V and 8 bases at J, with 20 bases between. Germline CDR1 reads MDHEN; CDR2 reads SYDVKM. In DNA form, the CDR3 reads TGTGCCAGCAATCAGGGGCAGGGAGACTGGGGCTACACCTTC. It encodes CASNQGQGDWGYTF.

This chain uses TRBV4-1 with TRBJ2-2, with TRBD2 as a possible D gene (6 bases). The CDR3 has 16 amino acids. The germline gives CDR1 MGHRA, CDR2 YSYEKL. V was pared by 3 bases and J by 3 bases, with 14 bases between. CDR3 in amino acids: CASSQGGGWDTGELFF. The CDR3 DNA is TGCGCCAGCAGCCAGGGGGGTGGGTGGGACACCGGGGAGCTGTTTTTT.

J is TRBJ2-3 and V is TRBV2; D remains ambiguous. The germline V gene has CDR1 SNHLY and CDR2 FYNNEI. There are 15 residues in the CDR3. Trimming took 6 bases from V and 2 from J, leaving 15 bases between them. CDR3 sequence: CASSLRSPDTDTQYF. CDR3 coding DNA: TGTGCCAGCAGCCTCAGGTCTCCTGACACAGATACGCAGTATTTT.

The gene calls are TRBV4-1 and TRBJ1-2, with D possibly TRBD1 on 5 matching bases. CDR3 length equals 15 residues. Germline assignment: CDR1 MGHRA and CDR2 YSYEKL. V was pared by 1 base and J by 4 bases, with 13 bases between. The CDR3 sequence is CASSQGHQGSYGYTF. The CDR3 DNA reads TGCGCCAGCAGCCAAGGTCATCAGGGAAGCTATGGCTACACCTTC.

This clone was observed a few times. The rearrangement links TRBV4-1 to TRBJ2-2; 7 bases are a match to TRBD2. Looked up from germline, CDR1 is MGHRA and CDR2 is YSYEKL. The CDR3 is 17 amino acids. Trimming took 6 bases from V and 5 from J; bases not matched to a gene: 15. The CDR3 DNA reads as TGCGCCAGCAGACCCGTGGAAGGTCGCGGGAGAACCGGGGAGCTGTTTTTT. This translates into CASRPVEGRGRTGELFF.

CDR3 in DNA: TGTGCCAGCAGCGGAACCGTAGTTGGCTACACCTTC. Amino acids: CASSGTVVGYTF. The rearrangement uses TRBV9 and TRBJ1-2, with D unclear. This CDR3 is built from 12 residues. The germline CDR1 and CDR2 sequences are SGDLS and YYNGEE. The ends were cut back, 3 bases at V and 7 bases at J, with 10 bases in the middle.

The rearrangement uses TRBV18 and TRBJ1-1; TRBD1 matches 7 bases. Trimming cost V 6 bases and J 6 bases; bases outside gene matches: 19. Germline CDR1 KGHSH, CDR2 LQKENI. The CDR3 consists of 17 residues. CDR3 protein: CASSPRYTGTDDSEAFF. CDR3 DNA sequence: TGTGCCAGCTCTCCGCGATATACCGGGACAGACGACTCTGAAGCTTTCTTT.